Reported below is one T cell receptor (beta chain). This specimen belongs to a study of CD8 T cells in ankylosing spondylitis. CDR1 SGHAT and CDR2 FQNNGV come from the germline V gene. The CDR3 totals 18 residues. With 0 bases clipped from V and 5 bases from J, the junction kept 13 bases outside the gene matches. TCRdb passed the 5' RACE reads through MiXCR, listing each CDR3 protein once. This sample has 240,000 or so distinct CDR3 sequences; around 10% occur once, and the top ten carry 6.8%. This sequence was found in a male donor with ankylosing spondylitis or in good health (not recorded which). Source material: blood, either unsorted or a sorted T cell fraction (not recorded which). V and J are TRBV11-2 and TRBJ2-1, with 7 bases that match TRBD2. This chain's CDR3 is CASSLEPSWALADNEQFF. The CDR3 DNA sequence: TGTGCCAGCAGCTTAGAGCCTAGTTGGGCCCTAGCGGACAATGAGCAGTTCTTC.